These 30 T cell receptor beta chains came from one sample sequenced in a study of blood T cells in healthy people across ages. A second about 6 to 11 cycle PCR used barcoded and J-beta primers. In TCRdb, the 5' RACE reads were re-called with MiXCR into one record per CDR3 protein. The sample yields 1.5 million or so distinct CDR3 sequences, 35% to 45% seen once. The sequenced sample was blood. Receptors originate from a woman aged 18-29 years in good health.

By sample fraction, this clonotype is medium-sized. This sequence joins TRBV6-5 and TRBJ1-5, with 9 positions matching TRBD1. J gave up 4 bases and V 5 bases, and 9 bases lay outside the gene matches. The length of the CDR3 is 16 residues. Germline loops: CDR1 MNHEY, CDR2 SVGAGI. The CDR3 sequence: CASSRRRDRENQPQHF. CDR3 nucleotides: TGTGCCAGCAGTCGCCGAAGGGACAGGGAAAATCAGCCCCAGCATTTT.

The genes are TRBV12-3 or TRBV12-4 and TRBJ2-2; TRBD1 matches 8 bases. J gave up 6 bases and V 8 bases, and 14 bases lay outside the gene matches. CDR3 length: 16 amino acids. The CDR3 here is CASDIFDRGAPGELFF. The CDR3 coding sequence is TGTGCCAGCGATATCTTCGACAGGGGAGCGCCCGGGGAGCTGTTTTTT.

This clonotype was counted only a few times. The gene calls are TRBV7-9 and TRBJ2-7, with D tentatively TRBD1 (5 bases). The CDR3 runs 14 residues. V lost 4 bases and J lost 2, with 12 bases in between. Germline assignment: CDR1 SEHNR and CDR2 FQNEAQ (reference sequence). The DNA of the CDR3 is TGTGCCAGCAGCTCCACAGACAGAGCCTACGAGCAGTACTTC. This gives the protein CASSSTDRAYEQYF.

A few counts support this clonotype. V is TRBV12-3 or TRBV12-4 and J is TRBJ1-5; 9 bases match TRBD1. CDR3 length: 14 amino acids. V gave up 5 bases and J gave up 7 bases; unmatched junction bases: 6. CDR3 DNA: TGTGCCAGCAGTAGGACAGGGGACGGCCAGCCCCAGCATTTT. This translates into CASSRTGDGQPQHF.

The V gene is TRBV20-1, the J gene TRBJ1-2, with a tentative D call TRBD1 (6 bases). V shed 3 bases and J shed 4 bases, with 12 bases lying between them. This CDR3 spans 13 amino acids. Germline V gene data show CDR1 as DFQATT and CDR2 as SNEGSKA (reference sequence). CDR3 region: CSARTGGTYGYTF. CDR3 nucleotide sequence: TGCAGTGCTAGGACAGGCGGTACCTATGGCTACACCTTC.

V gene TRBV5-1 combines with J gene TRBJ2-1, with TRBD1 matching over 7 bases. The germline V gene has CDR1 SGHRS and CDR2 YFSETQ. The trim removed 0 bases at V and 6 bases at J, leaving 6 bases unmatched. The CDR3 covers 15 residues. CDR3 in amino acids: CASSLGQGVPNEQFF. In nucleotides, the CDR3 is TGCGCCAGCAGCTTGGGACAGGGTGTTCCCAATGAGCAGTTCTTC.

In its sample, this clonotype was seen a few times. The chain employs TRBV24-1 and TRBJ1-1; maybe TRBD1 (5 bases). Trimming removed 12 bases from V and 1 base from J, with 14 bases in between. The CDR3 sequence is 13 residues long. CDR1 is KGHDR, CDR2 SFDVKD, per germline. CDR3 residues: CAPSGGTNTEAFF. The CDR3 bases are TGTGCCCCCTCGGGCGGGACGAACACTGAAGCTTTCTTT.

The chain has TRBV20-1 and TRBJ1-2; D unclear. This CDR3 is built from 15 residues. Germline V lookup: CDR1 DFQATT, CDR2 SNEGSKA (reference sequence). V lost 4 bases and J lost 5, with 20 bases in between. CDR3 protein: CSANYPPERGYGYTF. CDR3 in DNA: TGCAGTGCTAATTATCCACCCGAGAGAGGTTATGGCTACACCTTC.

Written as DNA, the CDR3 is TGTGCCAGCAGCCCCCTGATTGCTAGCAACCTGCATACGCAGTATTTT. Translating gives CASSPLIASNLHTQYF. This chain connects TRBV5-8 to TRBJ2-3, with TRBD2 as a possible D gene (5 bases). Trimming removed 4 bases at V and 7 bases at J, with 22 bases between. Germline assignment: CDR1 SGHTS and CDR2 YDEGEE. The CDR3 is made up of 16 amino acids.

This clonotype was observed many times. The V and J genes are TRBV3-1 and TRBJ2-1, with D perhaps TRBD2 (5 bases). This CDR3 comprises 14 residues. From germline, CDR1 is LGHDT and CDR2 YNNKEL (reference sequence). Trimming took 1 base from V and 3 from J, leaving 7 bases between them. Here the CDR3 DNA reads TGTGCCAGCAGCCAAGCGGGATACTACAATGAGCAGTTCTTC. It yields the protein CASSQAGYYNEQFF.

The V gene is TRBV7-2, the J gene TRBJ1-2; maybe TRBD1 (5 bases). Germline V gene lookup returns CDR1 SGHTA and CDR2 FQGNSA. The CDR3 has 14 residues. Trimming shortened V by 3 bases and J by 9 bases, and 17 bases separated the two germline ends. CDR3 sequence: CASSLVESSGRYTF. CDR3 DNA: TGTGCCAGCAGCTTGGTCGAAAGTTCGGGGCGCTACACCTTC.

The genes are TRBV5-5 and TRBJ1-2; perhaps TRBD1 as D (5 bases). Germline assignment: CDR1 SGHKS and CDR2 YYEKEE (reference sequence). V gave up 1 base and J gave up 5 bases, with 15 bases separating them. The CDR3 is 15 amino acids. The CDR3 reads CASSLSFAREYGYTF. The CDR3 bases are TGTGCCAGCAGCTTGTCATTCGCCAGGGAGTATGGCTACACCTTC.

This clonotype was observed a few times. The gene calls are TRBV20-1 and TRBJ2-3, with 12 bases fitting TRBD2. V was clipped by 4 bases and J by 2 bases; unmatched bases: 4. Germline V gives CDR1 DFQATT, CDR2 SNEGSKA (reference sequence). CDR3 size: 15 residues. CDR3 sequence reads: CSAKLAGGNTDTQYF. CDR3 nucleotides: TGCAGTGCTAAACTAGCGGGAGGCAACACAGATACGCAGTATTTT.

V and J are TRBV7-2 and TRBJ2-5, with D unclear. Per the germline V gene, CDR1 is SGHTA and CDR2 is FQGNSA. There are 14 residues in the CDR3. V was trimmed by 7 bases and J by 0 bases, leaving 12 bases between them. CDR3 nucleotides: TGTGCCAGCAACCCGGACCCAAACCAAGAGACCCAGTACTTC. It encodes CASNPDPNQETQYF.

The chain combines TRBV20-1 with TRBJ1-2; D may be TRBD1 (5 bases). V was shortened by 1 base and J by 4 bases, with 10 bases between the two germline ends. Per germline, CDR1 DFQATT and CDR2 SNEGSKA (reference sequence). The CDR3 has 13 amino acids. CDR3 protein: CSARVGDGYGYTF. In DNA, the CDR3 is TGCAGTGCTAGAGTCGGGGACGGCTATGGCTACACCTTC.

The chain carries TRBV20-1 and TRBJ1-1; D ambiguous. V was clipped by 6 bases and J by 4 bases, with 15 bases between them. The CDR3 consists of 13 residues. Germline-derived CDR1 and CDR2 are DFQATT and SNEGSKA (reference sequence). The CDR3 DNA reads TGCAGTGCAATACCCAGTAAGACCACTGAAGCTTTCTTT. As protein: CSAIPSKTTEAFF.

V is TRBV5-1 and J is TRBJ2-3, with 13 bases aligning to TRBD2. V gave up 4 bases and J gave up 0 bases; unmatched junction bases: 5. CDR1 SGHRS and CDR2 YFSETQ come from the germline V gene. The CDR3 consists of 17 residues. The CDR3 reads CASSVGLAGRSTDTQYF. The CDR3 bases are TGCGCCAGCAGCGTGGGACTAGCGGGGCGTAGCACAGATACGCAGTATTTT.

This rearrangement joins TRBV6-5 to TRBJ1-2; TRBD1 matches 8 bases. CDR1 and CDR2 from the germline V gene are MNHEY and SVGAGI. The CDR3 extends over 16 amino acids. After removal of 1 base from V and 4 bases from J, the junction contained 8 bases not matched to a gene. CDR3 protein: CASSYLPGGDPYGYTF. The CDR3 nucleotides are TGTGCCAGCAGTTACTTACCAGGGGGCGACCCCTATGGCTACACCTTC.

The V and J genes are TRBV6-2 or TRBV6-3 and TRBJ2-1; possibly TRBD1 or TRBD2 for D (5 bases each). The CDR3 is 14 amino acids. CDR1 MNHEY and CDR2 SVGEGT come from the germline V gene. V shed 5 bases and J shed 5 bases, with 13 bases lying between them. CDR3 DNA: TGTGCCAGCAGTGTCCGGGACGGCGACAATGAGCAGTTCTTC. Translating it yields CASSVRDGDNEQFF.

The gene calls are TRBV7-9 and TRBJ2-1; 8 bases align to TRBD1. In germline, CDR1 is SEHNR, CDR2 FQNEAQ (reference sequence). The CDR3 runs to 16 residues. Trimming cost V 5 bases and J 1 base; bases outside gene matches: 7. The CDR3 reads CASSTRQGTSYNEQFF. CDR3 nucleotide sequence: TGTGCCAGCAGCACCCGACAGGGGACTTCCTACAATGAGCAGTTCTTC.

This clonotype was picked up a small number of times. The chain has TRBV20-1 and TRBJ1-1; 9 positions agree with TRBD1. This CDR3 contains 14 residues. Germline CDR1 and CDR2: DFQATT and SNEGSKA (reference sequence). The V gene end was trimmed by 4 bases and the J gene end by 4 bases; junction bases not matched to a gene: 7. The CDR3 is CSATRDREGTEAFF. CDR3 coding DNA: TGCAGTGCTACCCGGGACAGGGAGGGCACTGAAGCTTTCTTT.

The genes are TRBV7-9 and TRBJ2-3, with D possibly TRBD1 on 6 matching bases. With 9 bases removed from V and 5 bases from J, the gap between germline ends came to 15 bases. The CDR3 totals 13 residues. Germline assignment: CDR1 SEHNR and CDR2 FQNEAQ (reference sequence). The CDR3 sequence: CASRAGAVDTQYF. The CDR3 bases are TGTGCCAGTCGGGCAGGGGCCGTAGATACGCAGTATTTT.

The rearrangement uses TRBV4-3 and TRBJ1-2; 10 bases fit TRBD1. V was clipped by 3 bases and J by 4 bases; unmatched bases: 5. The CDR3 is 15 residues long. The V gene's germline CDR1 is LGHNA and CDR2 YSLEER. CDR3 nucleotide sequence: TGCGCCAGCAGCCAGAGACAGGGGGCTTTCTATGGCTACACCTTC. Its translation: CASSQRQGAFYGYTF.

The rearrangement uses TRBV6-4 and TRBJ2-7; possibly TRBD1 for D (5 bases). Trimming stripped 0 bases from V and 7 bases from J, with 16 bases between. The CDR3 sequence is 15 residues long. Germline V lookup: CDR1 MRHNA, CDR2 SNTAGT. CDR3 protein: CASSDSGILGDEQYF. The CDR3 DNA is TGTGCCAGCAGTGACTCAGGGATCCTAGGGGATGAGCAGTACTTC.

The table lists this clonotype with a few counts. This rearrangement joins TRBV20-1 to TRBJ1-4, with D maybe TRBD1 (6 bases). V shed 8 bases and J shed 7 bases, with 17 bases lying between them. Germline loops: CDR1 DFQATT, CDR2 SNEGSKA (reference sequence). The CDR3 totals 13 residues. CDR3 coding DNA: TGCAGTCTCTCGGGGGGAGGGGGTGAAAAACTGTTTTTT. It yields the protein CSLSGGGGEKLFF.

Remarks on this clonotype: A junction boundary mismatches the germline segment, possibly from a read error. The chain employs TRBV12-3 or TRBV12-4 and TRBJ2-1; possibly TRBD2 for D (6 bases). The CDR3 loop spans 15 amino acids. In DNA form, the CDR3 reads TGTGTCAGCAGGGTGGGGGGTACAACCTACAATGAGCAGTTCTTC. This translates into CVSRVGGTTYNEQFF.

The chain recombines TRBV12-3 or TRBV12-4 with TRBJ2-1; 9 positions match TRBD2. The closer fit of TRBJ2-7 to the DNA end suggests the J call may be wrong. The CDR3 has 15 residues. CDR3 sequence: CASSLARTSGREQYF. The DNA for the CDR3 is TGTGCCAGCAGTTTAGCGCGAACTAGCGGGCGGGAGCAGTACTTC.

The chain couples TRBV7-6 to TRBJ2-2, with D unclear. V was pared by 5 bases and J by 7 bases, with 8 bases between. From germline, CDR1 is SGHVS and CDR2 FNYEAQ. CDR3 size: 12 residues. The DNA for the CDR3 is TGTGCCAGCAGCCCAGATGGCGGGGAGCTGTTTTTT. Amino acid sequence: CASSPDGGELFF.

This clonotype was detected a few times. V usage is TRBV5-5 and J usage is TRBJ2-4; D perhaps matches TRBD1 (6 bases). In germline, CDR1 is SGHKS, CDR2 YYEKEE (reference sequence). The V end was cut by 2 bases, the J end by 7 bases, with 13 bases between. The CDR3 loop spans 14 amino acids. CDR3 in amino acids: CASSFRTAGNIQYF. The CDR3 nucleotides read TGTGCCAGCAGCTTTAGGACAGCCGGGAACATTCAGTACTTC.

This rearrangement joins TRBV12-3 or TRBV12-4 to TRBJ2-5; D gene uncertain. V lost 2 bases and J lost 11, with 21 bases in between. The CDR3 spans 15 residues. This CDR3 reads CASSLLGAIYNEQYF. DNA for the CDR3: TGTGCCAGCAGTTTACTGGGTGCTATCTACAATGAGCAGTACTTC.